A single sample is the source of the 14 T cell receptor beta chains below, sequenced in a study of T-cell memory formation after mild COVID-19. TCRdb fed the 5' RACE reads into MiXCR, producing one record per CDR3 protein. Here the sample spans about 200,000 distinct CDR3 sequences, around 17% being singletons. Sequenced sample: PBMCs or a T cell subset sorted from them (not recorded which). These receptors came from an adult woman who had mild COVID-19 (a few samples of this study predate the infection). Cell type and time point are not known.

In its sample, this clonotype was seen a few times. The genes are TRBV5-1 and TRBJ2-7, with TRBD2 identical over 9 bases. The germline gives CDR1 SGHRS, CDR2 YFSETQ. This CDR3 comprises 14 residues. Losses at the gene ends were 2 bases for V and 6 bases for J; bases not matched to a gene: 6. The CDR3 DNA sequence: TGCGCCAGCAGCTTTACTAGCGGGCAATTCGAGCAGTACTTC. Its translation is CASSFTSGQFEQYF.

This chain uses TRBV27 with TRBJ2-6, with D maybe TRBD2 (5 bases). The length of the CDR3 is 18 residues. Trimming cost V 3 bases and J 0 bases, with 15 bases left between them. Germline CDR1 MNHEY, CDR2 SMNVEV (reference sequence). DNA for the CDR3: TGTGCCAGCAGTTTTGCGGGCCCCATTAGCTCTGGGGCCAACGTCCTGACTTTC. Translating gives CASSFAGPISSGANVLTF.

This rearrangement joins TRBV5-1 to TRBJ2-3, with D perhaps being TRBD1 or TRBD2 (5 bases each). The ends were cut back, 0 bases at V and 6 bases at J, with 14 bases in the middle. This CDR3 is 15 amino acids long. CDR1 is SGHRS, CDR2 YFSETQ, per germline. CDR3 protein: CASSLGGAGSDTQYF. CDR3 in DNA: TGCGCCAGCAGCTTGGGAGGGGCTGGGTCCGATACGCAGTATTTT.

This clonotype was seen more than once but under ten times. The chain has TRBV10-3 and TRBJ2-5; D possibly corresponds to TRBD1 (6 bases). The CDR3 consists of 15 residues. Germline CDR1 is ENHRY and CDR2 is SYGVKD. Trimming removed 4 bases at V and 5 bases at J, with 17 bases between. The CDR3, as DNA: TGTGCCATCAGTGCAGCGACAGGTACCCAGGAGACCCAGTACTTC. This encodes CAISAATGTQETQYF.

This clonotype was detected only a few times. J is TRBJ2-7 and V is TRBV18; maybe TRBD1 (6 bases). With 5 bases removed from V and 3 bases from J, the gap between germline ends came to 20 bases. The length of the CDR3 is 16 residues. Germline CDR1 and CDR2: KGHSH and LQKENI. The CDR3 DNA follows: TGTGCCAGCTCATCCACCCCGGGACATCCGAACTACGAGCAGTACTTC. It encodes CASSSTPGHPNYEQYF.

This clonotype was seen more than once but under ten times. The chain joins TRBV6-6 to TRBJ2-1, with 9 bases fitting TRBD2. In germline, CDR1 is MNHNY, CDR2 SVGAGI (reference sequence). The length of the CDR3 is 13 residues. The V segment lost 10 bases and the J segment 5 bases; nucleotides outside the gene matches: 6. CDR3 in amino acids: CATRLAENNEQFF. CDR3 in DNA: TGTGCCACACGACTAGCGGAAAACAATGAGCAGTTCTTC.

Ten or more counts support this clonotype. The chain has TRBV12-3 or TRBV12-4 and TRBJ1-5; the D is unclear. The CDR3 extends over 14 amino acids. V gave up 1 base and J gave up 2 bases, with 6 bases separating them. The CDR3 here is CASSLGGGNQPQHF. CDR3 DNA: TGTGCCAGCAGTTTAGGGGGAGGCAATCAGCCCCAGCATTTT.

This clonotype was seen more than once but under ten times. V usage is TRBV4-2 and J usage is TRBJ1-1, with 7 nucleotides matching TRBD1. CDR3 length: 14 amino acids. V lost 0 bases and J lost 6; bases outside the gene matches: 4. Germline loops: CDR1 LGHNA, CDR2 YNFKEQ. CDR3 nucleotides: TGTGCCAGCAGCCAAGACAGGGGGGACGCTGAAGCTTTCTTT. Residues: CASSQDRGDAEAFF.

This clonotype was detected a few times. CDR3 bases: TGCGCCAGCAGCCCCCTTGGAACAAGCAGGGACACTGAAGCTTTCTTT. It specifies CASSPLGTSRDTEAFF. The chain joins TRBV5-1 to TRBJ1-1; a possible D gene is TRBD1 (5 bases). Trimming took 4 bases from V and 3 from J, leaving 19 bases between them. This CDR3 is 16 amino acids long. Germline V gene data show CDR1 as SGHRS and CDR2 as YFSETQ. The variable domain in full, with the rest retrieved from reference TRBV5-1 and TRBJ1-1, is KAGVTQTPRYLIKTRGQQVTLSCSPISGHRSVSWYQQTPGQGLQFLFEYFSETQRNKGNFPGRFSGRQFSNSRSEMNVSTLELGDSALYLCASSPLGTSRDTEAFFGQGTRLTVV.

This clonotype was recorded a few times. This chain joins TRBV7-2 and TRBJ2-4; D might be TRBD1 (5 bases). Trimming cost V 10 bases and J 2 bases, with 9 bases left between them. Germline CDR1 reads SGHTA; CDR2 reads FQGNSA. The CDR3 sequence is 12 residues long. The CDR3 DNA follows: TGTGCCACCCAGGGATCCAAAAACATTCAGTACTTC. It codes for CATQGSKNIQYF.

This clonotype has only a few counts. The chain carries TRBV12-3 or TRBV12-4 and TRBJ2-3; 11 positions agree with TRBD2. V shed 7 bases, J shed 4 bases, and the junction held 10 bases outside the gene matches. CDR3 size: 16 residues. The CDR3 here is CASTQTSGGGADTQYF. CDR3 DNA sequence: TGTGCCAGCACCCAAACTAGCGGGGGAGGCGCAGATACGCAGTATTTT.

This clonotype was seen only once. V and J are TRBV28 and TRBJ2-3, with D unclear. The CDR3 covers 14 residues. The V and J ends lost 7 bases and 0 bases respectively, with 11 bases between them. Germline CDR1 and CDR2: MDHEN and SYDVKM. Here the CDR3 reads CASTPRASTDTQYF. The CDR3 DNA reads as TGTGCCAGCACCCCAAGAGCTAGCACAGATACGCAGTATTTT.

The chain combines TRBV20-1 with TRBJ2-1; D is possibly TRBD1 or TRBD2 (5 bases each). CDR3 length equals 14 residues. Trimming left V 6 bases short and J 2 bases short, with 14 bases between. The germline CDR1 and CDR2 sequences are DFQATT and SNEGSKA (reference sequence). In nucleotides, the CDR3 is TGCAGTGCAGAACTAGGGGAAACCTACAATGAGCAGTTCTTC. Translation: CSAELGETYNEQFF.

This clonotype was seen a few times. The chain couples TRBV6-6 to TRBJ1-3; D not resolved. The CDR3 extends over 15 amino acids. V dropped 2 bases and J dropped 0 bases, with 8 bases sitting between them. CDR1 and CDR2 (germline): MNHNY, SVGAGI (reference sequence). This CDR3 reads CASSYQVVSGNTIYF. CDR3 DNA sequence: TGTGCCAGCAGTTACCAGGTTGTCTCTGGAAACACCATATATTTT.